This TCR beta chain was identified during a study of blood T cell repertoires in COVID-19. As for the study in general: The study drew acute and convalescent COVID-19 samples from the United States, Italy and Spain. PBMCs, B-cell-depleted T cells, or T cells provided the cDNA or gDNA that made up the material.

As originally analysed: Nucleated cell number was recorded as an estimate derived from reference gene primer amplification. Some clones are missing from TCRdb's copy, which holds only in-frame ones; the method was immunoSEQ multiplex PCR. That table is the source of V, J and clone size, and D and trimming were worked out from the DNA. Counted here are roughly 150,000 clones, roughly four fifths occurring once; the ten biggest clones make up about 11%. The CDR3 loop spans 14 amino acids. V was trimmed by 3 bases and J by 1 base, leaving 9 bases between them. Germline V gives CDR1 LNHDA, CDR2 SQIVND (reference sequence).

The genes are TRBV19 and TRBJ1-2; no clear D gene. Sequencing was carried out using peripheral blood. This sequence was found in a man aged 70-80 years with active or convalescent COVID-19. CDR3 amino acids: CASSITVLNYGYTF. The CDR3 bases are TGTGCCAGTAGTATTACAGTCCTTAACTATGGCTACACCTTC. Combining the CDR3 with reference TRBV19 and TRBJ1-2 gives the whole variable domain DGGITQSPKYLFRKEGQNVTLSCEQNLNHDAMYWYRQDPGQGLRLIYYSQIVNDFQKGDIAEGYSVSREKKESFPLTVTSAQKNPTAFYLCASSITVLNYGYTFGSGTRLTVV.